This T cell receptor beta chain is from a study of molecular identifiers for immune sequencing clone quantification. Looking at the study overall: Five portions were made in replicates from RNA of about 21,000 or 97,000 naive CD8 cells, and four underwent sequencing.

A note on this clonotype: A much larger clone lies a single base off, so this may be a read error.

One entry per CDR3 protein results from TCRdb running MiXCR on the PCR reads. The table lists 60,000 to 70,000 distinct CDR3 sequences, around 20% of them singletons, with around 1.4% in the top ten. When naive CD8 T cells were sorted, they were gated as CD8+CD4-CCR7+CD45RA+. The V and J ends lost 11 bases and 0 bases, in that order; junction bases with no gene match: 4. The CDR3 is 12 amino acids. Germline CDR1 MNHEY, CDR2 SMNVEV (reference sequence). The sequencing sample was made of naive CD8+ T cells from blood, with Jurkat cell RNA spiked in. Subset: FACS-sorted CD8+CD4-CCR7+CD45RA+ naive T cells. The chain carries TRBV27 and TRBJ2-7; TRBD1 matches 7 bases. This clonotype was obtained from a human donor in good health. Some libraries in this study had Jurkat cell RNA spiked in. The chain's CDR3 is CAAGQVSYEQYF. The CDR3 nucleotides are TGTGCCGCCGGACAGGTCTCCTACGAGCAGTACTTC.